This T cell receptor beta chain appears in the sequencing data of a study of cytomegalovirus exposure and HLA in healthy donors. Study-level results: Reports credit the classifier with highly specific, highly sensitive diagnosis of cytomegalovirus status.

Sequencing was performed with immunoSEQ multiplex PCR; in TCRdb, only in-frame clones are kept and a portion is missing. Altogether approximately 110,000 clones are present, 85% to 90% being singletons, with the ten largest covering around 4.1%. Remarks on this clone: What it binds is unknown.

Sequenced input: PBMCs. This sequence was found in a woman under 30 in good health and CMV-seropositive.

The CDR3 DNA reads as TGTGCCAGCTCGCCTGGACAGGGGCTCCTACTTAACTATGGCTACACCTTC. Translating it yields CASSPGQGLLLNYGYTF. The chain carries TRBV18 and TRBJ1-2; 9 nucleotides line up with TRBD1. The CDR3 is 17 residues long. The V segment lost 6 bases and the J segment 1 base; nucleotides outside the gene matches: 12. In germline, CDR1 is KGHSH, CDR2 LQKENI.